Below, 27 T cell receptor beta chains from the same sample are listed, as sequenced in a study of T cells in Graves' hyperthyroidism and ophthalmopathy. The source material, RNA transcripts, was used to amplify TCR beta CDR3 regions. Researchers ran a first-round RT-PCR on the TCR CDR3 using the HTBI primer set. TCRdb redid the calling of the multiplex PCR reads with MiXCR, one entry per CDR3 protein. The sample carries over 500,000 distinct CDR3 sequences, about 14% recorded once. Sequenced sample: blood. These receptors came from a middle-aged woman with Graves' hyperthyroidism.

Turning to this clonotype: A much larger clone lies a single base off, so this may be a read error. The chain links TRBV7-2 to TRBJ2-2, with a weak D call TRBD2 (6 bases). The germline V gene encodes CDR1 SGHTA and CDR2 FQGNSA. There are 18 residues in the CDR3. Between the trimmed V and J ends, which lost 3 bases and 1 base, there was a span of 18 bases. CDR3 bases: TGTGCCAGCAGCTTTCGACTAGTGGGAGCCCGGAACACCGGGGAGCTGTTTTTT. Encoded protein: CASSFRLVGARNTGELFF.

This clonotype was seen at least ten times. V usage is TRBV2 and J usage is TRBJ1-2, with D unresolved. The germline CDR1 and CDR2 sequences are SNHLY and FYNNEI. The ends were cut back, 7 bases at V and 8 bases at J, with 14 bases in the middle. The CDR3 runs to 12 residues. This CDR3 reads CASNEPDLGYTF. As DNA, the CDR3 is TGTGCCAGCAACGAACCAGACTTAGGCTACACCTTC.

The chain uses TRBV9 and TRBJ1-3; D is ambiguous. V lost 4 bases, J lost 0 bases, and 14 bases lay in between. CDR1 SGDLS and CDR2 YYNGEE come from the germline V gene. This CDR3 comprises 16 residues. The CDR3 loop is CASSPSGRSSGNTIYF. CDR3 in DNA: TGTGCCAGCAGCCCAAGTGGACGGTCCTCTGGAAACACCATATATTTT.

This clonotype was detected only a few times. The rearrangement joins TRBV24-1 to TRBJ2-1; perhaps TRBD2 as D (6 bases). The CDR3 spans 15 residues. In germline, CDR1 is KGHDR, CDR2 SFDVKD. Trimming stripped 1 base from V and 5 bases from J, with 11 bases between. For the CDR3, the DNA is TGTGCCACCAGTGATTTCAGGGACTTACACAATGAGCAGTTCTTC. This gives the protein CATSDFRDLHNEQFF.

V gene TRBV6-1 combines with J gene TRBJ1-4, with D possibly matching TRBD1 (5 bases). Germline CDR1 and CDR2: MNHNS and SASEGT. Trimming took off 8 bases at V and 6 bases at J, with 16 bases between the two ends. This CDR3 has 14 amino acids. CDR3 DNA: TGTGCCAGCGCTTACGGGACTTTTGATGAAAAACTGTTTTTT. Its translation is CASAYGTFDEKLFF.

This clonotype came up a few times. The chain couples TRBV28 to TRBJ2-7; D may be TRBD2 (7 bases). Germline V gene sequence: CDR1 MDHEN, CDR2 SYDVKM. This CDR3 region has 15 residues. With 6 bases removed from V and 4 bases from J, the gap between germline ends came to 19 bases. CDR3 region: CASSTWGGRGYEQYF. In DNA form, the CDR3 reads TGTGCCAGCAGCACGTGGGGGGGGCGCGGATACGAGCAGTACTTC.

As to this clonotype: A much larger clone is a single base away; this may be a read error. V usage is TRBV5-1 and J usage is TRBJ2-3; D could derive from TRBD1 or TRBD2 (5 bases each). This CDR3 region has 13 residues. V shed 6 bases and J shed 6 bases, with 14 bases lying between them. The germline gives CDR1 SGHRS, CDR2 YFSETQ. CDR3 in DNA: TGCGCCAGCAAGGGGACCGTGGGGGATACGCAGTATTTT. Protein product: CASKGTVGDTQYF.

The sample holds many counts of this clonotype. The chain is built from TRBV3-1 and TRBJ1-6; the D is unclear. CDR1 and CDR2 (germline): LGHDT, YNNKEL (reference sequence). Between the trimmed V and J ends, which lost 4 bases and 14 bases, there was a span of 12 bases. The CDR3 is made up of 12 amino acids. The CDR3 protein is CASSPDDSTLHF. The CDR3, as DNA: TGTGCCAGCAGCCCCGACGATTCGACCCTCCACTTT.

V usage is TRBV4-1 and J usage is TRBJ2-7, with 7 bases identical to TRBD1. The V gene's germline CDR1 is MGHRA and CDR2 YSYEKL. The CDR3 length is 14 residues. Trimming at V came to 4 bases and at J to 3 bases, leaving 6 bases not matched to a gene. The CDR3 DNA follows: TGCGCCAGCAGCCTCCCGGGACAGTTCTACGAGCAGTACTTC. It is translated as CASSLPGQFYEQYF.

This clonotype showed up many times. The V call is TRBV12-3 or TRBV12-4, the J call TRBJ2-7, with D uncertain. The length of the CDR3 is 16 residues. V lost 6 bases to trimming and J lost 3 bases, with 21 bases between them. Written as DNA, the CDR3 is TGTGCCAGCAGCTTCTTTCCGGAAACACACGACTACGAGCAGTACTTC. Protein: CASSFFPETHDYEQYF.

This clonotype was observed at least ten times. The V and J genes are TRBV5-5 and TRBJ2-7; D is possibly TRBD2 (6 bases). The CDR3 runs 14 residues. Trimming took 2 bases from V and 4 from J, leaving 13 bases between them. CDR1 is SGHKS and CDR2 is YYEKEE in the germline V gene (reference sequence). CDR3 coding DNA: TGTGCCAGCAGCTTTGGAGGGAAGTTTTACGAGCAGTACTTC. Amino acid sequence: CASSFGGKFYEQYF.

The chain links TRBV30 to TRBJ2-2; D not resolved. The CDR3 is made up of 13 amino acids. Trimming shortened V by 4 bases and J by 1 base, and 7 bases separated the two germline ends. The V gene's germline CDR1 is GTSNPN and CDR2 SVGIG (reference sequence). CDR3 DNA: TGTGCCTGGACCCCCAGGAACACCGGGGAGCTGTTTTTT. The encoded protein is CAWTPRNTGELFF.

This clonotype was observed many times. This chain joins TRBV2 and TRBJ2-1, with D tentatively TRBD1 (5 bases). Trimming took 4 bases from V and 10 from J, leaving 11 bases between them. The germline V gene encodes CDR1 SNHLY and CDR2 FYNNEI. The CDR3 covers 12 residues. This CDR3 reads CASSVRGMEQFF. The CDR3 nucleotides are TGTGCCAGCAGTGTAAGGGGTATGGAGCAGTTCTTC.

In its sample, this clonotype was seen many times. This chain uses TRBV6-1 with TRBJ1-1; D not certain. V dropped 6 bases and J dropped 6 bases, with 23 bases sitting between them. The CDR3 has 16 residues. Germline values: CDR1 MNHNS, CDR2 SASEGT. Here the CDR3 DNA reads TGTGCCAGCAGGTCCAAGGCCTATGGTGCGGTGTCTGAAGCTTTCTTT. Translation: CASRSKAYGAVSEAFF.

The chain joins TRBV28 to TRBJ1-6; D is possibly TRBD1 (6 bases). The V end was cut by 2 bases, the J end by 6 bases, with 11 bases between. The CDR3 has 15 amino acids. CDR1 is MDHEN and CDR2 is SYDVKM in the germline V gene. The CDR3: CASSLPGVSNSPLHF. The CDR3 bases are TGTGCCAGCAGTTTACCAGGGGTCTCTAATTCACCCCTCCACTTT.

Ten or more counts support this clonotype. The junction departs from the called germline gene at one end, perhaps through a read error. This rearrangement joins TRBV30 to TRBJ1-2; 12 bases are shared with TRBD1. Germline V gene lookup returns CDR1 GTSNPN and CDR2 SVGIG (reference sequence). The CDR3 sequence is 15 residues long. The CDR3 DNA sequence: TGTGCCTGGAGATCCCCGGGACAGGGGGCAGATGGGTACACCTTC. Its protein product is CAWRSPGQGADGYTF.

This sequence joins TRBV30 and TRBJ2-2; D may be TRBD2 (5 bases). The CDR3 has 13 amino acids. Trimming pared 3 bases from V and 4 bases from J, leaving 9 bases between. The germline V gene encodes CDR1 GTSNPN and CDR2 SVGIG (reference sequence). The CDR3 DNA sequence: TGTGCCTGGAGCCGGGGTTCCACCGGGGAGCTGTTTTTT. It translates to CAWSRGSTGELFF.

Remarks on this clonotype: This may arise from a read error, as a much more abundant clone is one base away. The chain is built from TRBV29-1 and TRBJ2-7; possibly TRBD1 for D (5 bases). This CDR3 spans 14 amino acids. From germline, CDR1 is SQVTM and CDR2 ANQGSEA. The germline V and J ends were trimmed by 5 bases and 2 bases, with 16 bases remaining between them. The CDR3 here is CSVRSRTTTYEQYF. The CDR3 bases are TGCAGCGTTCGTTCTAGGACAACTACCTACGAGCAGTACTTC.

This clonotype was seen only a few times. One end of the junction fails to match germline, which may point to a read error. The genes are TRBV7-8 and TRBJ2-5, with D unresolved. Germline values: CDR1 SGHVS, CDR2 FQNEAQ. The CDR3 runs to 14 residues. The CDR3: CASSPGQAQGTQYF. In DNA, the CDR3 is TGTGCCAGCAGCCCGGGTCAGGCCCAAGGGACCCAGTACTTC.

Comment on this clonotype: Possible read error: a much larger clone is one base away. The chain has TRBV30 and TRBJ1-6; TRBD1 might be the D (5 bases). Trimming took 4 bases from V and 5 from J, leaving 12 bases between them. Germline lookup yields CDR1 GTSNPN and CDR2 SVGIG (reference sequence). The CDR3 runs to 14 residues. The CDR3 spells CAWNMRGHNSPLHF. CDR3 in DNA: TGTGCCTGGAACATGAGGGGACATAATTCACCCCTCCACTTT.

This chain connects TRBV27 to TRBJ2-3; D may be TRBD1 (5 bases). This CDR3 has 14 residues. V was pared by 6 bases and J by 7 bases, with 17 bases between. The germline CDR1 and CDR2 sequences are MNHEY and SMNVEV (reference sequence). CDR3 DNA: TGTGCCAGCAGCTTAGGCAGGGATCGAAATACGCAGTATTTT. This encodes CASSLGRDRNTQYF.

This clonotype was detected many times. The V call is TRBV28, the J call TRBJ2-1; D possibly matches TRBD1 or TRBD2 (5 bases each). This CDR3 spans 18 amino acids. The V gene's germline CDR1 is MDHEN and CDR2 SYDVKM. V lost 1 base and J 9 bases, leaving 25 bases between the germline ends. CDR3 sequence reads: CASSLFRPRDGPRGEQFF. The CDR3 DNA reads as TGTGCCAGCAGTTTATTCCGTCCCCGGGACGGCCCTAGAGGTGAGCAGTTCTTC.

This clonotype showed up many times. The chain joins TRBV20-1 to TRBJ1-1; D may be TRBD1 (5 bases). Germline V gene sequence: CDR1 DFQATT, CDR2 SNEGSKA (reference sequence). Trimming took off 4 bases at V and 1 base at J, with 13 bases between the two ends. The CDR3 totals 14 residues. CDR3 region: CSATRGGGNTEAFF. The CDR3 region has the DNA TGCAGTGCTACTCGCGGTGGGGGGAACACTGAAGCTTTCTTT.

This clonotype was seen ten or more times. The chain is built from TRBV11-3 and TRBJ2-3; tentatively, D is TRBD1 (6 bases). CDR3 length equals 15 residues. Germline CDR1 SGHNT, CDR2 YENEEA. V shed 6 bases and J shed 7 bases, with 20 bases lying between them. DNA of the CDR3: TGTGCCAGCAGGGCCGCCGGGACACAAACTAATACGCAGTATTTT. Protein sequence: CASRAAGTQTNTQYF.

This chain joins TRBV6-5 and TRBJ2-7; 8 nucleotides line up with TRBD1. V lost 3 bases and J lost 6; bases outside the gene matches: 10. Germline loops: CDR1 MNHEY, CDR2 SVGAGI. The CDR3 loop spans 15 amino acids. In DNA form, the CDR3 reads TGTGCCAGCAGTTATAATACAGGGGGTAGAGGCGAGCAGTACTTC. It yields the protein CASSYNTGGRGEQYF.

The V call is TRBV18, the J call TRBJ2-1, with unresolved D. CDR3 length equals 13 residues. Germline V lookup: CDR1 KGHSH, CDR2 LQKENI. Trimming left V 0 bases short and J 7 bases short, with 7 bases between. The CDR3 DNA reads TGTGCCAGCTCACCACCCTCGGCTAATGAGCAGTTCTTC. This codes for CASSPPSANEQFF. Complete variable domain (other parts from reference TRBV18 and TRBJ2-1): NAGVMQNPRHLVRRRGQEARLRCSPMKGHSHVYWYRQLPEEGLKFMVYLQKENIIDESGMPKERFSAEFPKEGPSILRIQQVVRGDSAAYFCASSPPSANEQFFGPGTRLTVL.

Details on this clonotype: This may come from a read error, since a much larger clone is one base off. The chain combines TRBV7-9 with TRBJ2-2; D unclear. The germline V gene has CDR1 SEHNR and CDR2 FQNEAQ (reference sequence). CDR3 length equals 17 residues. Trimming stripped 5 bases from V and 0 bases from J, with 16 bases between. CDR3 sequence reads: CASSTTGQVSNTGELFF. In DNA, the CDR3 is TGTGCCAGCAGCACCACCGGGCAGGTTTCGAACACCGGGGAGCTGTTTTTT.